One and the same sample provided the 9 T cell receptor beta chains below, sequenced in a study of CD8+CD57+ T cells in acquired aplastic anemia. Patients chosen for sequencing had CD8+CD57+ cells that had expanded, as shown by flow cytometry. Genomic DNA, the template, was used for profiling of the TCR beta VDJ and CDR3. TCRdb re-analysed the reads in MiXCR, keeping a single row per CDR3 protein. The data show some 120,000 distinct CDR3 sequences, 30% to 45% seen once. The source material was sorted CD4+, CD8+, or CD8+CD57+ T cells (not recorded which) from PBMCs. The receptors originated from a human donor with aplastic anemia.

This clonotype came up many times. This chain connects TRBV11-1 to TRBJ2-7, with TRBD1 matching over 8 bases. Germline V gene lookup returns CDR1 SGHAT and CDR2 FQDESV (reference sequence). Trimming removed 0 bases from V and 0 bases from J; junction bases left unmatched: 7. The length of the CDR3 is 17 residues. The CDR3 DNA reads TGTGCCAGCAGCTTAGCGCTGAGGACAGGGTCCTCCTACGAGCAGTACTTC. It specifies CASSLALRTGSSYEQYF.

CDR3 region: CASTGRRDTEAFF. CDR3 in DNA: TGTGCCAGTACAGGGAGGAGGGACACTGAAGCTTTCTTT. The V call is TRBV7-9, the J call TRBJ1-1; a possible D gene is TRBD1 (6 bases). The CDR3 has 13 amino acids. Between the trimmed V and J ends, which lost 9 bases and 3 bases, there was a span of 14 bases. Germline CDR1 SEHNR, CDR2 FQNEAQ (reference sequence).

The rearrangement uses TRBV5-6 and TRBJ1-5, with D uncertain. The germline gives CDR1 SGHDT, CDR2 YYEEEE. This CDR3 region has 14 residues. V was shortened by 4 bases and J by 0 bases, with 8 bases between the two germline ends. The CDR3 nucleotides are TGTGCCAGCAGCCGCGGCAATAGCAATCAGCCCCAGCATTTT. Translation gives CASSRGNSNQPQHF.

This clonotype was seen many times. The chain is built from TRBV2 and TRBJ1-3, with D unclear. The CDR3 length is 13 residues. Germline CDR1 is SNHLY and CDR2 is FYNNEI. Trimming took 6 bases from V and 0 from J, leaving 6 bases between them. The chain's CDR3 is CASSRSSGNTIYF. DNA of the CDR3: TGTGCCAGCAGCCGGAGCTCTGGAAACACCATATATTTT.

This clonotype showed up many times. The chain has TRBV12-3 or TRBV12-4 and TRBJ2-5; 7 bases map to TRBD2. The CDR3 runs 13 residues. Trimming at V came to 7 bases and at J to 5 bases, leaving 7 bases not matched to a gene. The CDR3 DNA reads as TGTGCCAGCACCCTGAAGGGAGGGGAGACCCAGTACTTC. Translated, it gives CASTLKGGETQYF.

V and J are TRBV19 and TRBJ2-1; D is unresolved. The V end lost 4 bases, the J end lost 12 bases, and 19 bases lay between the germline ends. This CDR3 contains 14 residues. Germline V gives CDR1 LNHDA, CDR2 SQIVND (reference sequence). The CDR3 DNA is TGTGCCAGTAGTAGAGGACGGCTCACAGATACGCAGTTCTTC. Protein sequence: CASSRGRLTDTQFF.

This clonotype was detected many times. The genes are TRBV7-2 and TRBJ1-1, with TRBD1 identical over 9 bases. This CDR3 region has 13 residues. The germline V gene has CDR1 SGHTA and CDR2 FQGNSA. Losses at the gene ends were 6 bases for V and 5 bases for J; bases not matched to a gene: 4. CDR3 DNA: TGTGCCAGCAGAACAGGGGGCCGTACTGAAGCTTTCTTT. Its protein product is CASRTGGRTEAFF.

This clonotype was picked up one time. This chain joins TRBV10-3 and TRBJ1-1; perhaps TRBD1 as D (5 bases). Germline lookup yields CDR1 ENHRY and CDR2 SYGVKD. Trimming took 3 bases from V and 0 from J, leaving 11 bases between them. The CDR3 is 15 residues long. CDR3 amino acids: CAISDPQGLNTEAFF. The CDR3 DNA sequence: TGTGCCATCAGTGACCCGCAGGGTCTGAACACTGAAGCTTTCTTT.

This clonotype appeared many times. V is TRBV27 and J is TRBJ1-2, with 7 bases matching TRBD1. The CDR3 consists of 13 residues. Germline CDR1 is MNHEY and CDR2 is SMNVEV (reference sequence). The V and J ends lost 6 bases and 6 bases, in that order; junction bases with no gene match: 7. The chain's CDR3 is CASRGGGGHGYTF. CDR3 nucleotides: TGTGCCAGCAGGGGAGGGGGCGGGCATGGCTACACCTTC.